These 3 T cell receptor beta chains were sequenced from one sample in a study of shared clonotypes between healthy human individuals. TCRdb's table, derived via immunoSEQ multiplex PCR, lists solely in-frame clones and lacks some. The sample includes around 1,100,000 clones, 60% to 85% seen only once; the top ten take roughly 0.82%. Sequencing used memory CD4+ T cells from PBMCs. Subset defined: CD45RA-negative fraction. These receptor sequences come from a man younger than 35 in good health. Some clones in this sample may be carry-over from other donors' samples.

Written as DNA, the CDR3 is TGTGCCAGCAGTTTACAGAGCACTGAAGCTTTCTTT. As protein: CASSLQSTEAFF. J is TRBJ1-1 and V is TRBV28; D ambiguous. The length of the CDR3 is 12 residues. CDR1 and CDR2 (germline): MDHEN, SYDVKM. V was clipped by 2 bases and J by 4 bases, with 5 bases between them.

The CDR3 loop reads CASSFEVIYEQYF. The CDR3 nucleotides are TGTGCCAGCAGCTTTGAGGTGATTTACGAGCAGTACTTC. The chain couples TRBV5-4 to TRBJ2-7; D uncertain. The germline V gene has CDR1 SGHNT and CDR2 YYREEE (reference sequence). This CDR3 comprises 13 residues. Trimming cost V 2 bases and J 4 bases, with 10 bases left between them.

This clone was seen just once. The chain links TRBV20-1 to TRBJ1-1; 8 bases align to TRBD1. CDR1 and CDR2 from the germline V gene are DFQATT and SNEGSKA (reference sequence). The CDR3 is 10 amino acids. Trimming at V came to 6 bases and at J to 10 bases, leaving 4 bases not matched to a gene. The CDR3 DNA reads as TGCAGTGCGATGACAGGGGTAGCTTTCTTT. It specifies CSAMTGVAFF.